Listed here are 10 T cell receptor beta chains from one sample, sequenced in a study of low-dose radiotherapy and immunotherapy resistance in tumors. The time point is: before trial treatment. Alpha and beta chains were covered, as first-strand cDNA relied on TRAV- and TRBV-specific primers. It was with a constant-region primer and a V-primer adapter that TCRs were amplified over 20 PCR cycles. TCRdb re-derived calls from the reads in MiXCR, one entry per CDR3 protein. The profile covers 54,000 or so distinct CDR3 sequences, with roughly a quarter appearing a single time and around 5% taken by the ten largest. The sample was PBMCs, taken before treatment. All receptors come from a male donor with prostate cancer.

This clonotype was counted many times. This rearrangement joins TRBV3-1 to TRBJ2-7; 9 bases map to TRBD2. From germline, CDR1 is LGHDT and CDR2 YNNKEL (reference sequence). J lost 0 bases, V lost 4 bases, and 7 bases had no gene match. This CDR3 is built from 16 residues. The CDR3 DNA follows: TGTGCCAGCAGCCTGCGCGGGAGGGATCCCTCCTACGAGCAGTACTTC. It codes for CASSLRGRDPSYEQYF.

This rearrangement joins TRBV18 to TRBJ2-7; 7 nucleotides line up with TRBD2. The CDR3 extends over 12 amino acids. The V gene end was trimmed by 5 bases and the J gene end by 4 bases; junction bases not matched to a gene: 2. The germline CDR1 and CDR2 sequences are KGHSH and LQKENI. The CDR3: CASSSGGYEQYF. The CDR3 DNA reads TGTGCCAGCTCATCCGGGGGGTACGAGCAGTACTTC.

The V and J genes are TRBV7-2 and TRBJ2-2; 10 nucleotides match TRBD2. Germline V gene data show CDR1 as SGHTA and CDR2 as FQGNSA. Trimming took 5 bases from V and 2 from J; bases not matched to a gene: 8. The CDR3 is made up of 17 amino acids. CDR3 in DNA: TGTGCCAGCAGCCCAAGAGCGGGGGGGATAAACACCGGGGAGCTGTTTTTT. Amino acids: CASSPRAGGINTGELFF.

This clonotype has a count of ten or more. The CDR3 bases are TGTGCCAGCTCATCCGGGACAGACGGAGATACGCAGTATTTT. It specifies CASSSGTDGDTQYF. This chain connects TRBV18 to TRBJ2-3; 7 bases are a match to TRBD1. J gave up 5 bases and V 5 bases, and 7 bases lay outside the gene matches. The CDR3 contains 14 residues. The germline CDR1 and CDR2 sequences are KGHSH and LQKENI.

The chain recombines TRBV10-2 with TRBJ2-7; D is unclear. Trimming cost V 9 bases and J 2 bases, with 14 bases left between them. The CDR3 runs to 13 residues. The V gene's germline CDR1 is WSHSY and CDR2 SAAADI. CDR3 sequence reads: CASSSGLTYEQYF. CDR3 DNA sequence: TGCGCCAGTAGTTCAGGATTAACCTACGAGCAGTACTTC.

Many counts were recorded for this clonotype. The rearrangement uses TRBV28 and TRBJ2-1; unclear D gene. The germline CDR1 and CDR2 sequences are MDHEN and SYDVKM. This CDR3 is 14 amino acids long. The ends were cut back, 3 bases at V and 0 bases at J, with 6 bases in the middle. The CDR3 coding sequence is TGTGCCAGCAGTTTGGTCGGCTCCTACAATGAGCAGTTCTTC. Amino acid sequence: CASSLVGSYNEQFF.

In its sample, this clonotype was seen many times. The chain carries TRBV7-2 and TRBJ2-7, with 7 nucleotides matching TRBD1. J lost 6 bases, V lost 5 bases, and 4 bases had no gene match. The germline gives CDR1 SGHTA, CDR2 FQGNSA. CDR3 length: 12 residues. The CDR3 reads CASSRYRGEQYF. CDR3 DNA: TGTGCCAGCAGCCGATACAGGGGCGAGCAGTACTTC. The entire variable domain, with the rest obtained from reference TRBV7-2 and TRBJ2-7, is as follows: GAGVSQSPSNKVTEKGKDVELRCDPISGHTALYWYRQSLGQGLEFLIYFQGNSAPDKSGLPSDRFSAERTGGSVSTLTIQRTQQEDSAVYLCASSRYRGEQYFGPGTRLTVT.

This clonotype occurred many times. The CDR3 DNA reads TGTGCTTCAGAAAGAAAAAAGTACGAGCAGTACTTC. Its protein is CASERKKYEQYF. This chain links TRBV28 with TRBJ2-7; D is unclear. CDR1 MDHEN and CDR2 SYDVKM come from the germline V gene. CDR3 size: 12 residues.

This clonotype has ten or more counts. J is TRBJ2-1 and V is TRBV13; 10 nucleotides agree with TRBD2. The CDR3 has 15 residues. V lost 6 bases to trimming and J lost 2 bases; unmatched junction nucleotides: 4. CDR1 and CDR2 from the germline V gene are PRHDT and FYEKMQ (reference sequence). The CDR3 protein is CASRVLAGAYNEQFF. The CDR3 DNA sequence: TGTGCCAGCAGGGTTCTAGCGGGGGCCTACAATGAGCAGTTCTTC.

This clonotype was seen ten or more times. V gene TRBV29-1 combines with J gene TRBJ2-5; a weak D match, TRBD2 (6 bases). V lost 2 bases and J lost 5, with 21 bases in between. The germline gives CDR1 SQVTM, CDR2 ANQGSEA. There are 16 residues in the CDR3. The CDR3 DNA follows: TGCAGCGTTGAATCGCCGCGGCCGGGAGTTTTGGAGACCCAGTACTTC. Translating it yields CSVESPRPGVLETQYF.